This T cell receptor (beta chain) was observed in a study of metastatic and nonmetastatic thyroid tumors. This clone was counted ten times or more. TCRdb reassembled clones from the PCR reads with MiXCR. The repertoire has around 20,000 clones, roughly 15% of them found once; the top ten carry more than 12%. Thyroid surgery was performed in patients who had received no treatment beforehand. V lost 4 bases to trimming and J lost 0 bases, with 13 bases between them. The CDR3 is 15 amino acids. Germline V gene lookup returns CDR1 SGHRS and CDR2 YFSETQ. Sequencing used tumor tissue. This TCR was recovered from a female donor with papillary thyroid cancer or a benign thyroid nodule (not recorded which). Some clones in this sample may be carry-over from other donors' samples. The J gene is TRBJ1-1, the V gene TRBV5-1, with a tentative D call TRBD1 (5 bases). CDR3 loop: CASSPGAIMNTEAFF. For the CDR3, the DNA is TGCGCCAGCAGCCCTGGGGCTATTATGAACACTGAAGCTTTCTTT.